This T cell receptor beta chain emerged from a study of blood T cell repertoires in COVID-19. Study summary: Both acute and convalescent COVID-19 samples were obtained from the United States, Italy and Spain. PBMCs, B-cell-depleted T cells, or T cells provided the cDNA or gDNA that made up the material.

Germline-derived CDR1 and CDR2 are GTSNPN and SVGIG (reference sequence). V lost 3 bases to trimming and J lost 0 bases; unmatched junction nucleotides: 7. The CDR3 has 15 amino acids. Authors' processing steps: Amplification of reference gene primers provided the estimated nucleated cell counts. The data were produced by immunoSEQ multiplex PCR, yet TCRdb's version contains in-frame clones alone and is incomplete. V, J and clone size derive from that table, while D and trimming were established from the DNA sequence. The table lists tens of thousands of clones, around 73% of them singletons. This clone appeared a single time.

The sequencing sample was made of peripheral blood. The rearrangement uses TRBV30 and TRBJ1-1; 7 bases line up with TRBD1. The clonotype was recovered from an older man with acute or convalescent COVID-19. The CDR3 spells CAWRGGQLMNTEAFF. The DNA of the CDR3 is TGTGCCTGGAGGGGGGGACAGCTCATGAACACTGAAGCTTTCTTT. Looking up the rest from reference TRBV30 and TRBJ1-1 gives the full variable domain: SQTIHQWPATLVQPVGSPLSLECTVEGTSNPNLYWYRQAAGRGLQLLFYSVGIGQISSEVPQNLSASRPQDRQFILSSKKLLLSDSGFYLCAWRGGQLMNTEAFFGQGTRLTVV.